The next 21 T cell receptor beta chains were all read from a single sample in a study of control samples from healthy donors and cancer patients. Sequencing was performed with immunoSEQ multiplex PCR; in TCRdb, only in-frame clones are kept and a portion is missing. The sample contains around 20,000 clones, roughly 80% of which appear only once. Sequenced sample: PBMCs. The receptors originated from an elderly man with head and neck cancer.

The V and J genes are TRBV7-3 and TRBJ2-5, with D possibly matching TRBD2 (6 bases). Per germline, CDR1 SGHTA and CDR2 FQGTGA. V shed 6 bases and J shed 5 bases, with 19 bases lying between them. The CDR3 is 15 amino acids. DNA of the CDR3: TGTGCCAGCAGACCCGGCGGCGGGGATTCGGAGACCCAGTACTTC. It specifies CASRPGGGDSETQYF.

This chain uses TRBV3-1 (or the pseudogene TRBV3-2) with TRBJ2-3, with D perhaps matching TRBD2 (6 bases). The CDR3 contains 13 residues. With 0 bases removed from V and 8 bases from J, the gap between germline ends came to 9 bases. Germline values: CDR1 LGHDT, CDR2 YNNKEL (reference sequence). The CDR3 DNA is TGTGCCAGCAGCCAAGATAGTAGCGGTACGCAGTATTTT. It codes for CASSQDSSGTQYF.

CDR3 amino acids: CASSTGRLNTGELFF. The CDR3 DNA sequence: TGTGCCAGCAGCACGGGACGCCTGAACACCGGGGAGCTGTTTTTT. V is TRBV5-8 and J is TRBJ2-2; tentatively, D is TRBD1 or TRBD2 (5 bases each). Trimming shortened V by 4 bases and J by 1 base, and 11 bases separated the two germline ends. CDR1 is SGHTS, CDR2 YDEGEE, per germline. The CDR3 loop spans 15 amino acids.

This rearrangement joins TRBV10-3 to TRBJ2-3, with 11 positions matching TRBD2. The CDR3 runs to 15 residues. The V gene's germline CDR1 is ENHRY and CDR2 SYGVKD. Trimming removed 10 bases from V and 2 bases from J; junction bases left unmatched: 8. CDR3 amino acids: CATRTSGSLTDTQYF. The DNA for the CDR3 is TGTGCCACACGGACTAGCGGGTCCCTCACAGATACGCAGTATTTT.

V usage is TRBV15 and J usage is TRBJ2-1, with 9 nucleotides matching TRBD2. Germline CDR1 reads LNHNV; CDR2 reads YYDKDF (reference sequence). Trimming cost V 0 bases and J 6 bases; bases outside gene matches: 12. The CDR3 totals 18 residues. CDR3 in amino acids: CATSRDYVGGGAVNEQFF. In DNA, the CDR3 is TGTGCCACCAGCAGAGATTACGTTGGCGGGGGGGCAGTCAATGAGCAGTTCTTC.

V is TRBV6-5 and J is TRBJ2-1, with 13 nucleotides matching TRBD2. This CDR3 has 15 residues. The trim removed 6 bases at V and 7 bases at J, leaving 6 bases unmatched. CDR1 and CDR2 (germline): MNHEY, SVGAGI. The CDR3 coding sequence is TGTGCCAGCAGCAGACTAGCGGGGGGCCTGAATGAGCAGTTCTTC. Translation: CASSRLAGGLNEQFF.

The chain recombines TRBV7-9 with TRBJ2-1, with D unclear. Looked up from germline, CDR1 is SEHNR and CDR2 is FQNEAQ (reference sequence). V was shortened by 2 bases and J by 8 bases, with 10 bases between the two germline ends. This CDR3 contains 13 residues. CDR3 protein: CASSLPTQDEQFF. The CDR3, as DNA: TGTGCCAGCAGCTTACCGACACAAGATGAGCAGTTCTTC. Full variable domain (missing parts from reference TRBV7-9 and TRBJ2-1): DTGVSQNPRHKITKRGQNVTFRCDPISEHNRLYWYRQTLGQGPEFLTYFQNEAQLEKSRLLSDRFSAERPKGSFSTLEIQRTEQGDSAMYLCASSLPTQDEQFFGPGTRLTVL.

The chain is built from TRBV29-1 and TRBJ2-7, with D possibly being TRBD1 (6 bases). V gave up 8 bases and J gave up 0 bases, with 17 bases separating them. The CDR3 totals 14 residues. From germline, CDR1 is SQVTM and CDR2 ANQGSEA. The CDR3: CSPGGQRHSYEQYF. The CDR3 DNA follows: TGCAGCCCTGGAGGACAGAGACACTCCTACGAGCAGTACTTC.

This sequence joins TRBV5-1 and TRBJ2-7, with TRBD2 identical over 7 bases. This CDR3 comprises 10 residues. V lost 1 base and J lost 12; bases outside the gene matches: 1. CDR1 SGHRS and CDR2 YFSETQ come from the germline V gene. The CDR3: CASSLREGYF. The CDR3 bases are TGCGCCAGCAGCTTGAGGGAGGGGTACTTC.

This chain uses TRBV6-5 with TRBJ2-2, with TRBD2 as a possible D gene (6 bases). This CDR3 contains 14 residues. The germline V and J ends were trimmed by 8 bases and 0 bases, with 10 bases remaining between them. Germline V gives CDR1 MNHEY, CDR2 SVGAGI. DNA of the CDR3: TGTGCCAGCCGGGACTGGGCGAACACCGGGGAGCTGTTTTTT. This translates into CASRDWANTGELFF.

The chain joins TRBV7-9 to TRBJ2-5, with a tentative D call TRBD2 (7 bases). The CDR3 spans 16 residues. V was pared by 4 bases and J by 4 bases, with 19 bases between. The germline gives CDR1 SEHNR, CDR2 FQNEAQ (reference sequence). CDR3 amino acids: CASSSGDYREGETQYF. As DNA, the CDR3 is TGTGCCAGCAGCTCAGGAGACTACAGGGAGGGAGAGACCCAGTACTTC.

This clone was detected once. This chain links TRBV11-2 with TRBJ2-6; D perhaps matches TRBD1 (6 bases). CDR3 length: 17 residues. CDR1 is SGHAT, CDR2 FQNNGV, per germline. The V end was cut by 1 base, the J end by 0 bases, with 10 bases between. The CDR3 protein is CASSLVRDNSGANVLTF. The CDR3 region has the DNA TGTGCCAGCAGCTTAGTTCGGGACAACTCTGGGGCCAACGTCCTGACTTTC.

There are a few counts of this clone. At one of its ends the junction is not consistent with the germline gene, which may arise from a read error. The chain has TRBV7-2 and TRBJ1-6, with D unresolved. Germline V gene sequence: CDR1 SGHTA, CDR2 FQGNSA. CDR3 length equals 12 residues. The CDR3 sequence: CASSPMDPSSDF. DNA for the CDR3: TGTGCCAGCAGCCCAATGGACCCCTCTTCAGACTTT.

This clone showed up just a few times. This rearrangement joins TRBV7-2 to TRBJ2-3, with unresolved D. Germline lookup yields CDR1 SGHTA and CDR2 FQGNSA. CDR3 length: 15 amino acids. The V end lost 2 bases, the J end lost 6 bases, and 15 bases lay between the germline ends. The CDR3 protein is CASSLMAAIGDTQYF. The CDR3 DNA is TGTGCCAGCAGCTTAATGGCGGCTATCGGGGATACGCAGTATTTT.

This chain links TRBV24-1 with TRBJ2-1; 7 bases line up with TRBD1. The CDR3 runs to 17 residues. The germline CDR1 and CDR2 sequences are KGHDR and SFDVKD. The trim removed 4 bases at V and 8 bases at J, leaving 16 bases unmatched. CDR3 residues: CATSDPKQGPFFDEQFF. The CDR3 bases are TGTGCCACCAGTGACCCGAAACAGGGGCCCTTTTTTGATGAGCAGTTCTTC.

The chain carries TRBV28 and TRBJ2-3, with D unresolved. In germline, CDR1 is MDHEN, CDR2 SYDVKM. Trimming left V 3 bases short and J 6 bases short, with 10 bases between. The CDR3 spans 13 residues. CDR3 in DNA: TGTGCCAGCAGTTTCGACATGGAGGATACGCAGTATTTT. Protein sequence: CASSFDMEDTQYF.

V usage is TRBV6-6 and J usage is TRBJ2-3; TRBD2 agrees at 8 bases. Trimming at V came to 11 bases and at J to 4 bases, leaving 11 bases not matched to a gene. From germline, CDR1 is MNHNY and CDR2 SVGAGI (reference sequence). There are 14 residues in the CDR3. The CDR3 region has the DNA TGTGCCTCCACACTAGCGGTGACCGCAGATACGCAGTATTTT. Encoded protein: CASTLAVTADTQYF.

In its sample, this clone was seen once. The chain employs TRBV6-6 and TRBJ2-7; 8 bases agree with TRBD1. Germline CDR1 is MNHNY and CDR2 is SVGAGI (reference sequence). The CDR3 is made up of 14 amino acids. The ends lost 6 bases at V and 5 bases at J; junction bases unmatched: 9. CDR3 bases: TGTGCCAGCAGCCCGGACAGGGTAACTGACGAGCAGTACTTC. Protein sequence: CASSPDRVTDEQYF.

The chain has TRBV24-1 and TRBJ1-5; 8 nucleotides agree with TRBD1. Germline V gene sequence: CDR1 KGHDR, CDR2 SFDVKD. The CDR3 extends over 18 amino acids. V lost 3 bases to trimming and J lost 0 bases; unmatched junction nucleotides: 9. The CDR3 DNA follows: TGTGCCACCAGTGATCTCCGGGACAGGACTTATAGCAATCAGCCCCAGCATTTT. Encoded protein: CATSDLRDRTYSNQPQHF.

The genes are TRBV18 and TRBJ2-5; D is undetermined. The CDR3 loop spans 14 amino acids. Germline assignment: CDR1 KGHSH and CDR2 LQKENI. Between the trimmed V and J ends, which lost 2 bases and 1 base, there was a span of 8 bases. CDR3 DNA sequence: TGTGCCAGCTCACCAACGTTAACCCAAGAGACCCAGTACTTC. Translating gives CASSPTLTQETQYF.

V usage is TRBV4-2 and J usage is TRBJ2-1; 11 nucleotides agree with TRBD2. Looked up from germline, CDR1 is LGHNA and CDR2 is YNFKEQ. This CDR3 is built from 15 residues. With V trimmed by 4 bases and J by 5 bases, 4 bases remained unmatched. The CDR3 protein is CASSLSGGGNNEQFF. In nucleotides, the CDR3 is TGTGCCAGCAGCCTTAGCGGGGGGGGGAACAATGAGCAGTTCTTC.